Shown below are 31 T cell receptor beta chains from a single sample sequenced in a study of blood T cells in healthy people across ages. A second PCR of about 7 to 12 cycles used a sample-barcoded 5' primer and a J-beta primer mix. One entry per CDR3 protein results from TCRdb running MiXCR on the 5' RACE reads. The sample consists of approximately 810,000 distinct CDR3 sequences, about 34% of them appearing once. The sample consisted of blood. The receptors here all came from a man between 18 and 35 years old in good health.

This chain uses TRBV6-2 or TRBV6-3 with TRBJ1-4; 7 bases match TRBD1. Germline lookup yields CDR1 MNHEY and CDR2 SVGEGT. CDR3 length: 13 amino acids. With 5 bases clipped from V and 8 bases from J, the junction kept 5 bases outside the gene matches. CDR3 in amino acids: CASSGQVREKLFF. CDR3 coding DNA: TGTGCCAGCAGTGGACAGGTTCGCGAAAAACTGTTTTTT.

The rearrangement joins TRBV29-1 to TRBJ1-1, with D unresolved. Germline V gene data show CDR1 as SQVTM and CDR2 as ANQGSEA. Trimming shortened V by 4 bases and J by 2 bases, and 11 bases separated the two germline ends. There are 13 residues in the CDR3. CDR3 sequence: CSVVGRPNTEAFF. DNA for the CDR3: TGCAGCGTTGTCGGGCGGCCAAACACTGAAGCTTTCTTT.

The chain is built from TRBV3-1 and TRBJ1-1; tentatively, D is TRBD1 (5 bases). V lost 2 bases, J lost 7 bases, and 14 bases lay in between. CDR3 length equals 14 residues. CDR1 LGHDT and CDR2 YNNKEL come from the germline V gene (reference sequence). Here the CDR3 DNA reads TGTGCCAGCAGCCAATTCGGGGGTACCATTGAAGCTTTCTTT. This codes for CASSQFGGTIEAFF. Drawing the rest from reference TRBV3-1 and TRBJ1-1, the complete variable domain is DTAVSQTPKYLVTQMGNDKSIKCEQNLGHDTMYWYKQDSKKFLKIMFSYNNKELIINETVPNRFSPKSPDKAHLNLHINSLELGDSAVYFCASSQFGGTIEAFFGQGTRLTVV.

This chain uses TRBV5-1 with TRBJ2-2; TRBD2 matches 8 bases. The V gene end was trimmed by 2 bases and the J gene end by 5 bases; junction bases not matched to a gene: 11. Germline V CDR1 and CDR2: SGHRS, YFSETQ. This CDR3 contains 17 residues. CDR3 residues: CASSLLTPGLVTGELFF. The CDR3 DNA is TGCGCCAGCAGCTTATTGACACCGGGACTAGTGACCGGGGAGCTGTTTTTT.

The chain combines TRBV6-6 with TRBJ2-7; 7 bases are shared with TRBD1. Germline lookup yields CDR1 MNHNY and CDR2 SVGAGI (reference sequence). CDR3 length: 16 amino acids. The ends lost 5 bases at V and 1 base at J; junction bases unmatched: 11. CDR3 amino acids: CASSPLDRVPSYEQYF. The CDR3 region has the DNA TGTGCCAGCAGTCCACTAGACAGGGTTCCTTCCTACGAGCAGTACTTC.

About this clonotype: One end of the junction fails to match germline, which may point to a read error. The V and J genes are TRBV7-2 and TRBJ1-4, with D perhaps matching TRBD1 (5 bases). The CDR3 is 13 amino acids. Per germline, CDR1 SGHTA and CDR2 FQGNSA. The chain's CDR3 is CANSLDWTEGVFF. The CDR3 region has the DNA TGTGCCAACAGCTTAGATTGGACGGAAGGGGTGTTTTTT.

This clonotype occurred a few times. The chain carries TRBV30 and TRBJ1-1; D possibly corresponds to TRBD1 (6 bases). V gave up 0 bases and J gave up 5 bases, with 10 bases separating them. The CDR3 totals 13 residues. Germline CDR1 is GTSNPN and CDR2 is SVGIG (reference sequence). The DNA for the CDR3 is TGTGCCTGGAGTGTAGCGGGGACAACTGAAGCTTTCTTT. As protein: CAWSVAGTTEAFF.

V is TRBV29-1 and J is TRBJ1-1; 7 nucleotides align to TRBD1. The CDR3 is made up of 12 amino acids. CDR1 SQVTM and CDR2 ANQGSEA come from the germline V gene. The J segment lost 0 bases and the V segment lost 6 bases, leaving 1 base of the junction unmatched. The CDR3 region is CSVDRVNTEAFF. CDR3 bases: TGCAGCGTCGACAGGGTGAACACTGAAGCTTTCTTT.

In its sample, this clonotype was seen a few times. This chain links TRBV29-1 with TRBJ2-7, with D unresolved. Deletions cut 0 bases from V and 4 bases from J, with 10 bases between. CDR3 length equals 13 residues. Germline CDR1 is SQVTM and CDR2 is ANQGSEA. The CDR3 loop reads CSVEDLMWYEQYF. For the CDR3, the DNA is TGCAGCGTTGAAGATCTAATGTGGTACGAGCAGTACTTC.

V and J are TRBV2 and TRBJ2-2; tentatively, D is TRBD1 (6 bases). This CDR3 contains 15 residues. The V end was cut by 6 bases, the J end by 1 base, with 12 bases between. Looked up from germline, CDR1 is SNHLY and CDR2 is FYNNEI. The CDR3 DNA reads TGTGCCAGCAGAGACATACAGGGGAACACCGGGGAGCTGTTTTTT. It is translated as CASRDIQGNTGELFF. Supplemented by reference TRBV2 and TRBJ2-2, the full variable domain reads EPEVTQTPSHQVTQMGQEVILRCVPISNHLYFYWYRQILGQKVEFLVSFYNNEISEKSEIFDDQFSVERPDGSNFTLKIRSTKLEDSAMYFCASRDIQGNTGELFFGEGSRLTVL.

The gene calls are TRBV12-3 or TRBV12-4 and TRBJ1-5; D is perhaps TRBD1 (5 bases). The CDR3 length is 13 residues. Trimming cost V 6 bases and J 4 bases, with 10 bases left between them. In DNA form, the CDR3 reads TGTGCCAGCAGATCCCCAGGGAATCAGCCCCAGCATTTT. Translating gives CASRSPGNQPQHF.

The chain carries TRBV7-2 and TRBJ1-4; 8 nucleotides align to TRBD1. The CDR3 is 13 amino acids. With 5 bases clipped from V and 7 bases from J, the junction kept 3 bases outside the gene matches. The germline V gene encodes CDR1 SGHTA and CDR2 FQGNSA. CDR3 DNA: TGTGCCAGCAGCGAACAGGGGGGTGAAAAACTGTTTTTT. Translation gives CASSEQGGEKLFF.

This clonotype has only a few counts. CDR3 bases: TGTGCCAGCAGCTTAGCGCACGGGGAGCTGTTTTTT. Amino acids: CASSLAHGELFF. V gene TRBV7-2 combines with J gene TRBJ2-2; D not certain. V was trimmed by 0 bases and J by 7 bases, leaving 3 bases between them. The CDR3 extends over 12 amino acids. Per germline, CDR1 SGHTA and CDR2 FQGNSA.

V and J are TRBV5-5 and TRBJ2-7; D not resolved. V was clipped by 3 bases and J by 7 bases, with 14 bases between them. Per germline, CDR1 SGHKS and CDR2 YYEKEE (reference sequence). This CDR3 region has 13 residues. The CDR3 sequence is CASSSPSYNEQYF. In nucleotides, the CDR3 is TGTGCCAGCAGCTCCCCTTCTTACAATGAGCAGTACTTC. The variable domain in full, completed from reference TRBV5-5 and TRBJ2-7, reads DAGVTQSPTHLIKTRGQQVTLRCSPISGHKSVSWYQQVLGQGPQFIFQYYEKEERGRGNFPDRFSARQFPNYSSELNVNALLLGDSALYLCASSSPSYNEQYFGPGTRLTVT.

The V call is TRBV12-3 or TRBV12-4, the J call TRBJ1-5, with 7 bases lining up with TRBD1. The junction had 4 bases not matched to a gene; V was cut back by 2 bases and J by 0 bases. This CDR3 is 16 amino acids long. CDR3 nucleotide sequence: TGTGCCAGCAGTTTATCAGGGGGATATAGCAATCAGCCCCAGCATTTT. Its protein product is CASSLSGGYSNQPQHF.

This clonotype was seen ten or more times. The V gene is TRBV5-1, the J gene TRBJ1-2; D not resolved. V shed 0 bases and J shed 2 bases, with 11 bases lying between them. This CDR3 comprises 15 residues. Per the germline V gene, CDR1 is SGHRS and CDR2 is YFSETQ. CDR3 region: CASSLGAGNNYGYTF. CDR3 nucleotides: TGCGCCAGCAGCTTGGGGGCAGGTAACAACTATGGCTACACCTTC.

The table lists this clonotype with a few counts. The chain couples TRBV6-5 to TRBJ1-1, with TRBD1 identical over 7 bases. Germline lookup yields CDR1 MNHEY and CDR2 SVGAGI. V dropped 5 bases and J dropped 4; count of bases not matched to a gene: 4. This CDR3 has 13 amino acids. In DNA, the CDR3 is TGTGCCAGCAGTCCTGACAGGGCCACTGAAGCTTTCTTT. It encodes CASSPDRATEAFF.

This clonotype turned up a few times. The chain is built from TRBV6-6 and TRBJ1-1; tentative D call: TRBD1 (5 bases). Germline loops: CDR1 MNHNY, CDR2 SVGAGI (reference sequence). The CDR3 sequence is 13 residues long. V dropped 8 bases and J dropped 3 bases, with 13 bases sitting between them. CDR3 coding DNA: TGTGCCAGCGGAGCAAGGGGATACACTGAAGCTTTCTTT. This translates into CASGARGYTEAFF.

Many counts were recorded for this clonotype. This chain joins TRBV6-2 or TRBV6-3 and TRBJ1-2, with unresolved D. CDR1 and CDR2 (germline): MNHEY, SVGEGT. V lost 6 bases and J 4 bases, leaving 21 bases between the germline ends. This CDR3 region has 16 residues. The CDR3 DNA reads TGTGCCAGCAGCGTTGGACGGGCCAGTCGAGGCTATGGCTACACCTTC. It translates to CASSVGRASRGYGYTF.

The rearrangement links TRBV10-3 to TRBJ1-5, with a possible D match to TRBD1 (5 bases). Between the trimmed V and J ends, which lost 0 bases and 5 bases, there was a span of 20 bases. CDR1 is ENHRY, CDR2 SYGVKD, per germline. The CDR3 totals 18 residues. The CDR3 spells CAISESGTWGHPDQPQHF. In DNA form, the CDR3 reads TGTGCCATCAGTGAGTCGGGGACCTGGGGCCACCCGGATCAGCCCCAGCATTTT.

This chain connects TRBV4-2 to TRBJ2-1, with 10 nucleotides matching TRBD2. This CDR3 spans 19 amino acids. J gave up 7 bases and V 0 bases, and 15 bases lay outside the gene matches. Germline V gene data show CDR1 as LGHNA and CDR2 as YNFKEQ. The CDR3 nucleotides read TGTGCCAGCAGCCAAGAAGTGTGGTCTAGCGGGGGTAAAAGTAATGAGCAGTTCTTC. Translation: CASSQEVWSSGGKSNEQFF.

This rearrangement joins TRBV28 to TRBJ2-1; tentative D call: TRBD2 (5 bases). CDR3 length: 18 residues. The germline gives CDR1 MDHEN, CDR2 SYDVKM. Trimming shortened V by 3 bases and J by 2 bases, and 20 bases separated the two germline ends. DNA of the CDR3: TGTGCCAGCAGTTTTATGTTCCGGGCGGGCGGCGCCTACAATGAGCAGTTCTTC. Translated, it gives CASSFMFRAGGAYNEQFF.

In its sample, this clonotype was seen a few times. V usage is TRBV20-1 and J usage is TRBJ2-3; no firm D call. Trimming pared 6 bases from V and 5 bases from J, leaving 18 bases between. The CDR3 runs 14 residues. Germline CDR1 reads DFQATT; CDR2 reads SNEGSKA (reference sequence). As DNA, the CDR3 is TGCAGTGCAATTACCGGCGCCGTCGGAGATACGCAGTATTTT. It is translated as CSAITGAVGDTQYF.

This clonotype was counted only a few times. V usage is TRBV6-2 or TRBV6-3 and J usage is TRBJ2-6; 7 bases line up with TRBD2. The germline gives CDR1 MNHEY, CDR2 SVGEGT. V dropped 8 bases and J dropped 4; count of bases not matched to a gene: 5. The CDR3 spans 14 residues. The CDR3 loop is CASGRVAGANVLTF. For the CDR3, the DNA is TGTGCCAGCGGGAGGGTCGCGGGGGCCAACGTCCTGACTTTC.

The chain employs TRBV5-6 and TRBJ2-1; D gene unclear. This CDR3 has 13 amino acids. V was pared by 2 bases and J by 7 bases, with 10 bases between. Per the germline V gene, CDR1 is SGHDT and CDR2 is YYEEEE. CDR3 DNA: TGTGCCAGCAGCTTTGGTAAACGGAATGAGCAGTTCTTC. Encoded protein: CASSFGKRNEQFF.

This clonotype was detected only a few times. The V call is TRBV27, the J call TRBJ1-5, with D perhaps matching TRBD1 (5 bases). Germline lookup yields CDR1 MNHEY and CDR2 SMNVEV (reference sequence). This CDR3 comprises 13 residues. The ends were cut back, 5 bases at V and 8 bases at J, with 13 bases in the middle. As DNA, the CDR3 is TGTGCCAGCAGTCACGGGACCTCTGAGCCCCAGCATTTT. Amino acid sequence: CASSHGTSEPQHF.

This chain connects TRBV7-2 to TRBJ2-3, with 10 bases fitting TRBD2. The CDR3 sequence is 16 residues long. With V trimmed by 1 base and J by 5 bases, 6 bases remained unmatched. Germline lookup yields CDR1 SGHTA and CDR2 FQGNSA. The CDR3, as DNA: TGTGCCAGCAGCTTAGGTTCGAGCGGGGGGGGAGATACGCAGTATTTT. Translated, it gives CASSLGSSGGGDTQYF. Looking up the rest from reference TRBV7-2 and TRBJ2-3 gives the full variable domain: GAGVSQSPSNKVTEKGKDVELRCDPISGHTALYWYRQSLGQGLEFLIYFQGNSAPDKSGLPSDRFSAERTGGSVSTLTIQRTQQEDSAVYLCASSLGSSGGGDTQYFGPGTRLTVL.

This clonotype was observed a few times. The DNA for the CDR3 is TGTGCCAGCATAGGAAGCAGAGCTCCTTATGGCTACACCTTC. It yields the protein CASIGSRAPYGYTF. The J gene is TRBJ1-2, the V gene TRBV2; D not certain. Trimming stripped 7 bases from V and 5 bases from J, with 17 bases between. The CDR3 runs to 14 residues. CDR1 SNHLY and CDR2 FYNNEI come from the germline V gene.

The chain has TRBV2 and TRBJ2-3, with a weak D call TRBD1 (5 bases). The CDR3 has 16 amino acids. CDR1 is SNHLY and CDR2 is FYNNEI in the germline V gene. Between the trimmed V and J ends, which lost 6 bases and 0 bases, there was a span of 16 bases. The CDR3 DNA reads as TGTGCCAGCAGATCGTTGACAGATATTAGCACAGATACGCAGTATTTT. Translated: CASRSLTDISTDTQYF. Full variable domain (remainder filled in from reference TRBV2 and TRBJ2-3): EPEVTQTPSHQVTQMGQEVILRCVPISNHLYFYWYRQILGQKVEFLVSFYNNEISEKSEIFDDQFSVERPDGSNFTLKIRSTKLEDSAMYFCASRSLTDISTDTQYFGPGTRLTVL.

The CDR3 bases are TGTGCCACCAGTGGAAACCGCGGGGCAGCCTATGGCTACACCTTC. Protein sequence: CATSGNRGAAYGYTF. The chain couples TRBV24-1 to TRBJ1-2; possibly TRBD1 for D (5 bases). The V gene's germline CDR1 is KGHDR and CDR2 SFDVKD. CDR3 length: 15 residues. Trimming stripped 5 bases from V and 4 bases from J, with 16 bases between.

This chain connects TRBV12-3 or TRBV12-4 to TRBJ2-5; 8 nucleotides match TRBD1. CDR3 size: 13 residues. With 3 bases clipped from V and 5 bases from J, the junction kept 2 bases outside the gene matches. Here the CDR3 reads CASSFRGRETQYF. CDR3 nucleotide sequence: TGTGCCAGCAGTTTCAGGGGGCGGGAGACCCAGTACTTC.